The 22 T cell receptor beta chains in this list originate from one sample, sequenced in a study of control samples from healthy donors and cancer patients. TCRdb keeps only in-frame clones here, not all; method: immunoSEQ multiplex PCR. This sample has 150,000 to 200,000 clones; roughly 89% occur once, and the top ten carry approximately 1.5%. The sample was blood. These receptors all stem from a woman aged 25 to 39 in good health.

The genes are TRBV5-6 and TRBJ2-7; 15 bases match TRBD2. The CDR3 loop spans 15 amino acids. Germline lookup yields CDR1 SGHDT and CDR2 YYEEEE. V was clipped by 1 base and J by 7 bases; unmatched bases: 3. Here the CDR3 reads CASSLWTSGRGEQYF. The DNA for the CDR3 is TGTGCCAGCAGCTTGTGGACTAGCGGGAGGGGGGAGCAGTACTTC.

The chain has TRBV6-5 and TRBJ2-5; 8 bases are a match to TRBD2. V trimming: 5 bases; J trimming: 5 bases; junction bases outside the gene matches: 4. CDR1 is MNHEY and CDR2 is SVGAGI in the germline V gene. The length of the CDR3 is 13 residues. Here the CDR3 DNA reads TGTGCCAGCAGTAGCGGGGGCTGGGAGACCCAGTACTTC. It yields the protein CASSSGGWETQYF.

The rearrangement uses TRBV10-3 and TRBJ1-2, with D possibly TRBD1 on 6 matching bases. Germline assignment: CDR1 ENHRY and CDR2 SYGVKD. Trimming took off 2 bases at V and 3 bases at J, with 10 bases between the two ends. The CDR3 is 14 amino acids. The chain's CDR3 is CAISEGGLDYGYTF. The CDR3 DNA is TGTGCCATCAGTGAGGGGGGCCTGGACTATGGCTACACCTTC.

This chain joins TRBV24-1 and TRBJ2-1, with TRBD1 matching over 8 bases. Germline V gene sequence: CDR1 KGHDR, CDR2 SFDVKD. J lost 2 bases, V lost 4 bases, and 3 bases had no gene match. CDR3 size: 15 residues. CDR3 in DNA: TGTGCCACCAGTGAAAGACAGGGGACCTACAATGAGCAGTTCTTC. Its protein product is CATSERQGTYNEQFF.

This chain uses TRBV7-9 with TRBJ1-5; 7 bases map to TRBD1. The germline gives CDR1 SEHNR, CDR2 FQNEAQ (reference sequence). With V trimmed by 1 base and J by 7 bases, 1 base remained unmatched. The length of the CDR3 is 13 residues. CDR3 in DNA: TGTGCCAGCAGCTTAGGGACAGGCCAGCCCCAGCATTTT. Translated: CASSLGTGQPQHF.

In its sample, this clone was seen once. The chain combines TRBV6-2 or TRBV6-3 with TRBJ2-1; 13 bases are a match to TRBD2. J was trimmed by 6 bases and V by 6 bases; bases with no gene match: 2. Germline CDR1 MNHEY, CDR2 SVGEGT. This CDR3 is built from 14 residues. The CDR3 coding sequence is TGTGCCAGCAGCACTAGCGGGGGGGCCAATGAGCAGTTCTTC. This translates into CASSTSGGANEQFF.

This rearrangement joins TRBV29-1 to TRBJ1-1, with 9 bases fitting TRBD1. This CDR3 is built from 11 residues. Germline CDR1 reads SQVTM; CDR2 reads ANQGSEA. After removal of 7 bases from V and 5 bases from J, the junction contained 2 bases not matched to a gene. The CDR3 loop is CSGTGVTEAFF. Here the CDR3 DNA reads TGCAGCGGGACAGGGGTTACTGAAGCTTTCTTT.

This clone has just one count. The rearrangement joins TRBV6-5 to TRBJ1-6; the D gene is possibly TRBD1 (5 bases). With 1 base removed from V and 8 bases from J, the gap between germline ends came to 6 bases. Germline CDR1 reads MNHEY; CDR2 reads SVGAGI. This CDR3 contains 13 residues. In DNA, the CDR3 is TGTGCCAGCAGTTACTTGACAGATTCACCCCTCCACTTT. Its translation is CASSYLTDSPLHF.

V usage is TRBV5-4 and J usage is TRBJ1-2; the D is unclear. Germline V lookup: CDR1 SGHNT, CDR2 YYREEE (reference sequence). Trimming stripped 0 bases from V and 8 bases from J, with 5 bases between. CDR3 length equals 11 residues. The CDR3: CASSLGGGYTF. The CDR3 DNA reads TGTGCCAGCAGCTTGGGGGGAGGCTACACCTTC.

In regard to this clone: This same CDR3 is encoded by further DNA sequences in the sample. DNA for the CDR3: TGTGCCAGCAGCCAAGGGGGCAGCAATCAGCCCCAGCATTTT. It translates to CASSQGGSNQPQHF. The chain links TRBV3-1 (or the pseudogene TRBV3-2) to TRBJ1-5; the D gene is possibly TRBD1 (5 bases). There are 14 residues in the CDR3. The V gene lost 1 base and the J gene lost 1 base, with 5 bases spanning the gap. From germline, CDR1 is LGHDT and CDR2 YNNKEL (reference sequence).

The chain uses TRBV19 and TRBJ1-6; D is uncertain. Germline loops: CDR1 LNHDA, CDR2 SQIVND (reference sequence). Trimming removed 5 bases from V and 7 bases from J, with 15 bases in between. The CDR3 spans 15 residues. In nucleotides, the CDR3 is TGTGCCAGTAGTGGCTCCGACGTGGGGAATTCACCCCTCCACTTT. Translated: CASSGSDVGNSPLHF.

This clone was picked up one time. The gene calls are TRBV25-1 and TRBJ1-1, with D unclear. Germline-derived CDR1 and CDR2 are MGHDK and SYGVNS. Trimming removed 6 bases at V and 1 base at J, with 6 bases between. This CDR3 comprises 12 residues. In nucleotides, the CDR3 is TGTGCCAGCAGAACAGAGAACACTGAAGCTTTCTTT. It translates to CASRTENTEAFF.

This chain uses TRBV10-3 with TRBJ2-7; 8 bases align to TRBD2. CDR1 and CDR2 (germline): ENHRY, SYGVKD. J was trimmed by 2 bases and V by 0 bases; bases with no gene match: 6. The CDR3 sequence is 16 residues long. The CDR3 loop reads CAISESSGRGAYEQYF. The CDR3 DNA is TGTGCCATCAGTGAGTCGAGCGGGAGAGGGGCCTACGAGCAGTACTTC.

The genes are TRBV5-8 and TRBJ2-7; D is perhaps TRBD1 (6 bases). Trimming left V 0 bases short and J 3 bases short, with 7 bases between. CDR1 is SGHTS and CDR2 is YDEGEE in the germline V gene. This CDR3 is 13 amino acids long. In DNA, the CDR3 is TGTGCCAGCAGCTTGGGACAGGACTACGAGCAGTACTTC. Amino acid sequence: CASSLGQDYEQYF. The full variable domain, completed using reference TRBV5-8 and TRBJ2-7, is EAGVTQSPTHLIKTRGQQATLRCSPISGHTSVYWYQQALGLGLQFLLWYDEGEERNRGNFPPRFSGRQFPNYSSELNVNALELEDSALYLCASSLGQDYEQYFGPGTRLTVT.

This clone was counted at least ten times. The rearrangement links TRBV6-1 to TRBJ2-2, with 7 bases matching TRBD1. CDR3 length: 14 amino acids. Germline CDR1 MNHNS, CDR2 SASEGT. The V and J ends lost 2 bases and 3 bases, in that order; junction bases with no gene match: 0. The CDR3 coding sequence is TGTGCCAGCAGTGAACAGGGGGACACCGGGGAGCTGTTTTTT. Its protein product is CASSEQGDTGELFF.

As to this clone: Distinct nucleotide sequences in the sample also encode this CDR3. The chain carries TRBV6-1 and TRBJ1-2, with unresolved D. The CDR3 totals 11 residues. Trimming took off 2 bases at V and 5 bases at J, with 3 bases between the two ends. Germline-derived CDR1 and CDR2 are MNHNS and SASEGT. Written as DNA, the CDR3 is TGTGCCAGCAGTGAACGGTATGGCTACACCTTC. Its protein product is CASSERYGYTF.

The chain is built from TRBV12-3 or TRBV12-4 and TRBJ1-5; TRBD1 is a possible D gene (5 bases). The CDR3 is 13 residues long. V was trimmed by 4 bases and J by 5 bases, leaving 9 bases between them. DNA for the CDR3: TGTGCCAGCAGTTGGGACCCACATCAGCCCCAGCATTTT. It specifies CASSWDPHQPQHF.

J is TRBJ2-7 and V is TRBV2; TRBD1 aligns across 11 bases. This CDR3 comprises 15 residues. Germline CDR1 SNHLY, CDR2 FYNNEI. J gave up 2 bases and V 7 bases, and 7 bases lay outside the gene matches. CDR3 region: CASNGRDRGTYEQYF. CDR3 nucleotide sequence: TGTGCCAGCAATGGGCGGGACAGGGGGACCTACGAGCAGTACTTC. The variable domain in full, with the rest retrieved from reference TRBV2 and TRBJ2-7, is EPEVTQTPSHQVTQMGQEVILRCVPISNHLYFYWYRQILGQKVEFLVSFYNNEISEKSEIFDDQFSVERPDGSNFTLKIRSTKLEDSAMYFCASNGRDRGTYEQYFGPGTRLTVT.

The chain joins TRBV4-2 to TRBJ2-6, with no clear D. With 0 bases removed from V and 0 bases from J, the gap between germline ends came to 12 bases. This CDR3 has 18 residues. From germline, CDR1 is LGHNA and CDR2 YNFKEQ. CDR3 DNA sequence: TGTGCCAGCAGCCAAGATGTAGGGTCGAGCTCTGGGGCCAACGTCCTGACTTTC. As protein: CASSQDVGSSSGANVLTF.

The CDR3 coding sequence is TGTGCCAGCAGCTTAATTAGCGGGAGGTCACTAGAGACCCAGTACTTC. Amino acids: CASSLISGRSLETQYF. The rearrangement joins TRBV7-3 to TRBJ2-5, with 10 bases lining up with TRBD2. The CDR3 extends over 16 amino acids. In germline, CDR1 is SGHTA, CDR2 FQGTGA. V shed 1 base and J 4 bases; nucleotides not matched to a gene: 6.

The count of this clone is one. The chain joins TRBV11-3 to TRBJ1-2; 12 bases align to TRBD1. Germline CDR1 SGHNT, CDR2 YENEEA. With 4 bases clipped from V and 8 bases from J, the junction kept 8 bases outside the gene matches. There are 15 residues in the CDR3. The CDR3 DNA reads as TGTGCCAGCAGCTCAACCCGGGACAGGGGGCAAGGCTACACCTTC. Amino acid sequence: CASSSTRDRGQGYTF.

V is TRBV9 and J is TRBJ2-1; TRBD2 agrees at 11 bases. J was trimmed by 0 bases and V by 5 bases; bases with no gene match: 7. The CDR3 sequence is 17 residues long. CDR1 is SGDLS, CDR2 YYNGEE, per germline. CDR3 residues: CASSSLAGVTSYNEQFF. DNA of the CDR3: TGTGCCAGCAGTTCACTAGCGGGAGTTACCTCCTACAATGAGCAGTTCTTC.